This TCR beta chain was sequenced for a study of radiation and T cells in renal cell carcinoma. Study background: Nephrectomy followed 15 Gy stereotactic body radiation by 4 weeks.

Measured with immunoSEQ multiplex PCR; TCRdb has only the in-frame clones, and not every one. The sample consists of tens of thousands of clones, 65% to 85% of them appearing once. Study-wide results and limits: In blood, top tumor clones expanded by 2 weeks, shrinking by 4.

Time point described: baseline pretreatment blood. The treatment: 15 Gy SBRT to primary tumor, nephrectomy 4 weeks later. Serial blood draws occurred at baseline and 2 and 4 weeks post-SBRT. The tumor was a clear cell renal cell carcinoma. This clone was found once. What it recognizes is unknown. This sample comprised blood, obtained from a patient whose treatment included radiotherapy and nephrectomy. This TCR was recovered from a man aged 60-69 years with renal cell carcinoma.

The CDR3 nucleotides are TGCAGCGTTAGAGGGGTCGCTGGAAACACCATATATTTT. Its protein product is CSVRGVAGNTIYF. The chain carries TRBV29-1 and TRBJ1-3, with D perhaps matching TRBD1 (5 bases). Germline V lookup: CDR1 SQVTM, CDR2 ANQGSEA. Trimming stripped 5 bases from V and 2 bases from J, with 10 bases between. CDR3 length equals 13 residues.